The next 24 T cell receptor beta chains were all read from a single sample in a study of blood T cell repertoires in COVID-19. This table comes from immunoSEQ multiplex PCR, and its TCRdb copy is limited to in-frame clones, with some not included. Of fewer than 250,000 clones listed, over 75% were seen once; the top ten hold about 4%. Material: PBMCs or T cells enriched from blood (not recorded which). The receptors were sampled from a woman in her twenties or thirties who had been exposed to COVID-19.

This clone showed up just once. The chain couples TRBV19 to TRBJ2-6; 9 bases agree with TRBD1. CDR1 and CDR2 from the germline V gene are LNHDA and SQIVND (reference sequence). V lost 5 bases to trimming and J lost 4 bases; unmatched junction nucleotides: 12. The CDR3 has 18 residues. CDR3 bases: TGTGCCAGTAGTTCACCGGGACAGGGCCGTATAGGGGCCAACGTCCTGACTTTC. Translation gives CASSSPGQGRIGANVLTF. Drawing the rest from reference TRBV19 and TRBJ2-6, the complete variable domain is DGGITQSPKYLFRKEGQNVTLSCEQNLNHDAMYWYRQDPGQGLRLIYYSQIVNDFQKGDIAEGYSVSREKKESFPLTVTSAQKNPTAFYLCASSSPGQGRIGANVLTFGAGSRLTVL.

The table lists this clone with a few counts. This chain uses TRBV7-6 with TRBJ1-2; D gene unclear. CDR1 is SGHVS, CDR2 FNYEAQ, per germline. The CDR3 length is 16 residues. Between the trimmed V and J ends, which lost 7 bases and 6 bases, there was a span of 24 bases. The CDR3 DNA follows: TGTGCCAGCACCCAATCGCCTGGAGGGATTGCCGATGGCTACACCTTC. It encodes CASTQSPGGIADGYTF.

The V call is TRBV4-1, the J call TRBJ1-1; D is uncertain. In germline, CDR1 is MGHRA, CDR2 YSYEKL. The germline V and J ends were trimmed by 4 bases and 1 base, with 13 bases remaining between them. The CDR3 sequence is 15 residues long. CDR3 region: CASSPGAQANTEAFF. For the CDR3, the DNA is TGCGCCAGCAGCCCTGGAGCACAAGCGAACACTGAAGCTTTCTTT.

The V gene is TRBV11-2, the J gene TRBJ1-1; 12 bases match TRBD1. Germline V CDR1 and CDR2: SGHAT, FQNNGV. This CDR3 region has 17 residues. Trimming removed 5 bases from V and 2 bases from J; junction bases left unmatched: 9. The CDR3 protein is CASSTRDRGPFNTEAFF. The CDR3 DNA follows: TGTGCCAGCAGCACCCGGGACAGGGGGCCCTTTAACACTGAAGCTTTCTTT.

The rearrangement links TRBV7-9 to TRBJ2-2; tentative D call: TRBD1 (5 bases). Germline V gives CDR1 SEHNR, CDR2 FQNEAQ (reference sequence). CDR3 size: 13 residues. The V gene lost 3 bases and the J gene lost 5 bases, with 7 bases spanning the gap. CDR3 loop: CASSFGATGELFF. The CDR3 DNA sequence: TGTGCCAGCAGCTTTGGGGCGACCGGGGAGCTGTTTTTT.

On this clone: The same CDR3 can be traced to other DNA sequences in this sample. The J gene is TRBJ1-3, the V gene TRBV5-1; 8 bases line up with TRBD1. The germline gives CDR1 SGHRS, CDR2 YFSETQ. CDR3 size: 15 residues. After removal of 5 bases from V and 0 bases from J, the junction contained 4 bases not matched to a gene. The CDR3 DNA reads as TGCGCCAGCAGTCAAACAGGGGGCTCTGGAAACACCATATATTTT. Its translation is CASSQTGGSGNTIYF. The complete variable domain, with remaining parts taken from reference TRBV5-1 and TRBJ1-3, reads KAGVTQTPRYLIKTRGQQVTLSCSPISGHRSVSWYQQTPGQGLQFLFEYFSETQRNKGNFPGRFSGRQFSNSRSEMNVSTLELGDSALYLCASSQTGGSGNTIYFGEGSWLTVV.

V usage is TRBV7-9 and J usage is TRBJ2-1; D possibly corresponds to TRBD1 (5 bases). The V end lost 5 bases, the J end lost 5 bases, and 22 bases lay between the germline ends. In germline, CDR1 is SEHNR, CDR2 FQNEAQ (reference sequence). The CDR3 runs to 17 residues. The CDR3 here is CASSRDLGQTYHNEQFF. The CDR3 bases are TGTGCCAGCAGCCGCGACCTAGGACAAACGTACCACAATGAGCAGTTCTTC.

V gene TRBV5-1 combines with J gene TRBJ2-2; unclear D gene. The CDR3 is 15 residues long. V lost 4 bases to trimming and J lost 4 bases, with 14 bases between them. CDR1 and CDR2 (germline): SGHRS, YFSETQ. CDR3 region: CASSAPSLVTGELFF. The CDR3, as DNA: TGCGCCAGCAGCGCCCCCAGTTTGGTCACCGGGGAGCTGTTTTTT.

A remark on this clone: The DNA is omitted, as the CDR3 cannot be located on it reliably, and the CDR3 follows TCRdb's listing. The J gene is TRBJ1-5, the V gene TRBV7-9. Germline CDR1 is SEHNR and CDR2 is FQNEAQ (reference sequence). Ends included, the CDR3 has 14 residues. CDR3: CASSSDWVFWPQHF.

V and J are TRBV30 and TRBJ1-6; 8 positions match TRBD1. Trimming removed 2 bases from V and 15 bases from J; junction bases left unmatched: 9. The V gene's germline CDR1 is GTSNPN and CDR2 SVGIG (reference sequence). The CDR3 contains 13 residues. CDR3 DNA sequence: TGTGCCTGGAGTCCTGGACAGGGTTATCGCCTCCACTTT. Translated: CAWSPGQGYRLHF.

This sequence joins TRBV10-3 and TRBJ1-1, with a possible D match to TRBD1 (5 bases). CDR1 is ENHRY and CDR2 is SYGVKD in the germline V gene. V gave up 2 bases and J gave up 1 base, with 11 bases separating them. The CDR3 extends over 15 amino acids. CDR3 sequence: CAISERQGGNTEAFF. The DNA of the CDR3 is TGTGCCATCAGTGAGCGGCAGGGAGGGAACACTGAAGCTTTCTTT.

This rearrangement joins TRBV5-1 to TRBJ2-7; no firm D call. This CDR3 has 12 residues. CDR1 SGHRS and CDR2 YFSETQ come from the germline V gene. The germline V and J ends were trimmed by 0 bases and 6 bases, with 7 bases remaining between them. CDR3 DNA: TGCGCCAGCAGCTTGGCGGGTTCCGAGCAGTACTTC. Translating it yields CASSLAGSEQYF.

J is TRBJ2-7 and V is TRBV28, with D maybe TRBD1 (6 bases). This CDR3 is built from 17 residues. V gave up 3 bases and J gave up 3 bases, with 21 bases separating them. CDR1 is MDHEN and CDR2 is SYDVKM in the germline V gene. The DNA of the CDR3 is TGTGCCAGCAGTTTTCTCAGGGGAACTAGTCTGATCTACGAGCAGTACTTC. This sequence encodes CASSFLRGTSLIYEQYF.

This clone has a single count. The V call is TRBV5-1, the J call TRBJ1-2, with D possibly being TRBD1 (6 bases). The ends were cut back, 4 bases at V and 3 bases at J, with 10 bases in the middle. CDR1 and CDR2 from the germline V gene are SGHRS and YFSETQ. This CDR3 is built from 13 residues. CDR3 nucleotide sequence: TGCGCCAGCAGCGTGGCAGGGGACTATGGCTACACCTTC. Translation: CASSVAGDYGYTF.

The chain couples TRBV10-2 to TRBJ2-1, with D maybe TRBD2 (6 bases). The CDR3 covers 11 residues. Per germline, CDR1 WSHSY and CDR2 SAAADI. V shed 7 bases and J shed 8 bases, with 9 bases lying between them. For the CDR3, the DNA is TGCGCCAGCACTTGGGGGGATGAGCAGTTCTTC. Amino acid sequence: CASTWGDEQFF.

The chain joins TRBV10-1 to TRBJ2-1, with 13 positions matching TRBD2. Trimming cost V 6 bases and J 5 bases; bases outside gene matches: 7. Germline CDR1 WNHNN, CDR2 SYGVQD (reference sequence). The CDR3 loop spans 16 amino acids. CDR3 residues: CASSRNGLAGDNEQFF. DNA for the CDR3: TGCGCCAGCAGCCGAAATGGACTAGCGGGAGACAATGAGCAGTTCTTC.

For this clone: Other DNA variants within this sample encode the same CDR3. The chain combines TRBV15 with TRBJ1-1, with 8 bases fitting TRBD1. V dropped 3 bases and J dropped 0; count of bases not matched to a gene: 0. This CDR3 has 14 residues. The germline gives CDR1 LNHNV, CDR2 YYDKDF (reference sequence). CDR3 sequence reads: CATSRDRVNTEAFF. The CDR3 coding sequence is TGTGCCACCAGCAGGGACAGGGTGAACACTGAAGCTTTCTTT.

This clone came up a few times. This rearrangement joins TRBV25-1 to TRBJ2-1; the match to TRBD1 covers 9 bases. Germline V lookup: CDR1 MGHDK, CDR2 SYGVNS. The CDR3 spans 14 residues. The V segment lost 7 bases and the J segment 6 bases; nucleotides outside the gene matches: 7. CDR3 protein: CASKGDRVFNEQFF. DNA for the CDR3: TGTGCCAGCAAGGGGGACAGGGTTTTCAATGAGCAGTTCTTC.

This chain joins TRBV15 and TRBJ2-1, with D possibly being TRBD1 (6 bases). Trimming cost V 2 bases and J 6 bases, with 23 bases left between them. Germline V gene lookup returns CDR1 LNHNV and CDR2 YYDKDF (reference sequence). This CDR3 comprises 18 residues. The CDR3 is CATSRPLGQGSVGNEQFF. The DNA of the CDR3 is TGTGCCACCAGCAGACCACTGGGGCAGGGGTCGGTAGGCAATGAGCAGTTCTTC.

This chain connects TRBV2 to TRBJ2-1; possible D gene TRBD2, 6 bases. The CDR3 is made up of 14 amino acids. Trimming removed 8 bases at V and 5 bases at J, with 16 bases between. Germline V CDR1 and CDR2: SNHLY, FYNNEI. DNA of the CDR3: TGTGCCAGCGGGGGTTGGGACTCTGACAATGAGCAGTTCTTC. Amino acids: CASGGWDSDNEQFF.

V gene TRBV29-1 combines with J gene TRBJ2-4; TRBD1 agrees at 8 bases. V was clipped by 4 bases and J by 6 bases; unmatched bases: 5. CDR1 and CDR2 (germline): SQVTM, ANQGSEA. The CDR3 spans 13 residues. CDR3 nucleotides: TGCAGCGTTGTGTCCAGGGGGCTAAACATTCAGTACTTC. This encodes CSVVSRGLNIQYF.

This clone was seen a handful of times. The chain is built from TRBV2 and TRBJ1-1; TRBD1 is a possible D gene (5 bases). CDR1 and CDR2 (germline): SNHLY, FYNNEI. Trimming removed 9 bases at V and 1 base at J, with 12 bases between. The CDR3 loop spans 13 amino acids. DNA of the CDR3: TGTGCCAGTCTTGCGGGGGAGAACACTGAAGCTTTCTTT. It translates to CASLAGENTEAFF.

For the CDR3, the DNA is TGTGCCAGCAGTTACTCGAGTACAGAACCCTACGAGCAGTACTTC. This gives the protein CASSYSSTEPYEQYF. The chain links TRBV6-7 to TRBJ2-7; D unclear. TRBV6-7 belongs to the ORF category, with a function that is uncertain. CDR3 length: 15 amino acids. Trimming took off 0 bases at V and 2 bases at J, with 11 bases between the two ends.

CDR3 protein: CASSQHPEDREGGYTF. The CDR3 DNA reads TGTGCCAGCAGTCAACATCCGGAGGACAGGGAAGGTGGCTACACCTTC. The chain recombines TRBV28 with TRBJ1-2, with 8 bases identical to TRBD1. After removal of 5 bases from V and 7 bases from J, the junction contained 15 bases not matched to a gene. The CDR3 consists of 16 residues. From germline, CDR1 is MDHEN and CDR2 SYDVKM.